This is a list of T cell receptor beta chains from one sample in a study of T-cell reconstitution after alpha-beta-depleted transplantation in children. TCRdb reprocessed the PCR reads via MiXCR and lists one record per CDR3 protein. Of around 180,000 distinct CDR3 sequences listed, approximately 12% were seen once; the top ten hold roughly 13%. Sample: PBMCs, taken before TCRalphabeta/CD19-depleted stem cell transplant. The receptors were gathered from a boy aged 2 to 10 with acute myeloid leukemia, due to receive a stem cell transplant. Each CDR3 is given with its conserved first and last residue. D genes are given only for firm matches. Only part of the rows carry a size: once, few, many, or a class if the clone is expanded.

many | TRBJ1-2 | . | TRBV27 | TGTGCCAGCAGTACGACGTCTAACTATGGCTACACCTTC | CASSTTSNYGYTF
many | TRBJ2-2 | TRBD1 | TRBV20-1 | TGCAGTGCTTCCCAGACAGGGCACACCGGGGAGCTGTTTTTT | CSASQTGHTGELFF
few | TRBJ2-1 | . | TRBV10-2 | TGCGCCAGCAGTGATTCCGGGACCTTTATCTACAATGAGCAGTTCTTC | CASSDSGTFIYNEQFF
many | TRBJ1-1 | . | TRBV9 | TGTGCCAGCAGCGTAGGGGGGACTGAAGCTTTCTTT | CASSVGGTEAFF
many | TRBJ1-1 | TRBD1 | TRBV6-1 | TGTGCCAGCGGGGCGTGGACAGGGAACACTGAAGCTTTCTTT | CASGAWTGNTEAFF
many | TRBJ2-2 | . | TRBV7-9 | TGTGCCAGCAGCTTACAGGGGCCATATTGGGAGCTGTTTTTT | CASSLQGPYWELFF
many | TRBJ1-1 | . | TRBV5-1 | TGCGCCAGCAGACCCACATCGGGCGAACCGAACACTGAAGCTTTCTTT | CASRPTSGEPNTEAFF
many | TRBJ2-7 | TRBD2 | TRBV20-1 | TGCAGTGCTAGAGATAGTCGAACTAGCGGGAGCTACGAGCAGTACTTC | CSARDSRTSGSYEQYF
many | TRBJ2-1 | TRBD2 | TRBV7-9 | TGTGCCAGCAGCCAACTAGCGGGGCGATACAATGAGCAGTTCTTC | CASSQLAGRYNEQFF
many | TRBJ2-7 | . | TRBV10-3 | TGTGCCATCAGTGCCGGTCCACCTGGCGACTACGAGCAGTACTTC | CAISAGPPGDYEQYF
many | TRBJ1-1 | TRBD1 | TRBV25-1 | TGTGCCAGCAGAACAGGGGGCCCTACTGAAGCTTTCTTT | CASRTGGPTEAFF
many | TRBJ2-1 | . | TRBV7-2 | TGTGCCAGCAGAGGGGTAGAGGTCAATGAGCAGTTCTTC | CASRGVEVNEQFF
many | TRBJ1-2 | TRBD1 | TRBV5-1 | TGCGCCAGCAGCCAGGGGGGATCGAACTATGGCTACACCTTC | CASSQGGSNYGYTF
. | TRBJ1-1 | . | TRBV15 | TGTGCCACCAGCACACAGATGAACACTGAAGCTTTCTTT | CATSTQMNTEAFF
many | TRBJ2-1 | TRBD2 | TRBV13 | TGTGCCAGCAGCCACGAGACGGGACTAGCGGGAGGGCTACTATACAATGAGCAGTTCTTC | CASSHETGLAGGLLYNEQFF
many | TRBJ2-2 | TRBD1 | TRBV10-3 | TGTGCCATACAGGGGGCCACCGGGGAGCTGTTTTTT | CAIQGATGELFF